This is a list of T cell receptor beta chains from one sample in a study of shared clonotypes between healthy human individuals. The table came from immunoSEQ multiplex PCR; TCRdb's copy has only in-frame clones and leaves some out. The sample has around 1.9 million clones; roughly 91% are singletons. Specimen: naive CD8+ T cells from PBMCs. Receptors originate from a man between 18 and 29 years old in good health. Some clones in this sample may be carry-over from other donors' samples. CDR3s include the opening cysteine and the closing phenylalanine or tryptophan. A D gene is named only where the DNA matches it firmly.

V gene	D gene	J gene	CDR3 DNA	CDR3 protein
TRBV7-9	TRBD1	TRBJ1-5	TGTGCCATCCAGATAGACTCGGGACAGGGGAGCAATCAGCCCCAGCATTTT	CAIQIDSGQGSNQPQHF
TRBV4-2	.	TRBJ2-7	TGTGCCAGCAGCCAGTCCCCCTACGAGCAGTACTTC	CASSQSPYEQYF
TRBV28	.	TRBJ2-7	TGTGCCAGCAGTTTCCGTGGAATTACGAACGAGCAGTACTTC	CASSFRGITNEQYF
TRBV4-1	.	TRBJ2-7	TGCGCCAGCAGCCATGGGGTAGCGGCCCCCTACGAGCAGTACTTC	CASSHGVAAPYEQYF
TRBV6-5	TRBD2	TRBJ2-1	TGTGCCAGCACCTTGAGCGGGGACTACAATGAGCAGTTCTTC	CASTLSGDYNEQFF
TRBV11-2	.	TRBJ2-3	TGTGCCAGCAGCCCCGATCGGTTCCGCACAGATACGCAGTATTTT	CASSPDRFRTDTQYF
TRBV28	.	TRBJ2-5	TGTGCCAGCAGTTCGTTTTGGGTTGACCAAGAGACCCAGTACTTC	CASSSFWVDQETQYF
TRBV30	.	TRBJ2-7	TGTGCCTGGAGTGCGGAGGGTTGGGACGAGCAGTACTTC	CAWSAEGWDEQYF
TRBV18	.	TRBJ1-1	TGTGCCAGCTCACCACCGGGCAGGGGCTTGAACACTGAAGCTTTCTTT	CASSPPGRGLNTEAFF
TRBV5-1	.	TRBJ1-1	TGCGCCAGCAGCTTGTCGTGGGGAGGGGGCACTGAAGCTTTCTTT	CASSLSWGGGTEAFF
TRBV19	TRBD2	TRBJ2-7	TGTGCCAGTAGTAGAACTAGCGGGAGAATTATCGAGCAGTACTTC	CASSRTSGRIIEQYF
TRBV11-2	TRBD2	TRBJ2-7	TGTGCCAGCAGCTTAACTTCGAGCGGGAGGGCCGGGTACGAGCAGTACTTC	CASSLTSSGRAGYEQYF
TRBV28	.	TRBJ2-7	TGTGCCAGCAGGTGGGCGGGTAACTCCTACGAGCAGTACTTC	CASRWAGNSYEQYF
TRBV6-1	.	TRBJ1-2	TGTGCCAGCACAGACAGCCGAGCTAACTATGGCTACACCTTC	CASTDSRANYGYTF
TRBV6-1	.	TRBJ1-5	TGTGCCAGCAGTGAATACCCGAGATTGGGCAATCAGCCCCAGCATTTT	CASSEYPRLGNQPQHF
TRBV2	TRBD2	TRBJ2-7	TGTGCCAGCAGTGAAGCGCTTCTGGCGGGAGGATACTACGAGCAGTACTTC	CASSEALLAGGYYEQYF
TRBV6-5	.	TRBJ2-1	TGTGCCAGCAGTTGGGAGAGCTCCTACAATGAGCAGTTCTTC	CASSWESSYNEQFF